Listed below are T cell receptor beta chains from one sample, sequenced in a study of cytomegalovirus exposure and HLA in healthy donors. TCRdb's copy holds only in-frame clones and misses some; the assay was immunoSEQ multiplex PCR. The data contain 110,000 to 150,000 clones, roughly 84% of them seen just once; the ten biggest clones take up over 2%. Sequenced: PBMCs. The receptors originated from a boy aged 2-9 years in good health and CMV-seronegative. Each CDR3 is given with its conserved first and last residue. The D gene is left open where the match is weak. For some rows the clone size is stated as once, few or many, or as a class when expanded; others skip it.

V: TRBV6-6
size: NA
J: TRBJ1-5
length: 15
D: TRBD1
CDR3: CASSRGQGGDQPQHF
DNA: TGTGCCAGCAGCAGGGGACAGGGGGGGGATCAGCCCCAGCATTTT

V: TRBV6-1
size: NA
J: TRBJ1-1
length: 13
D: NA
CDR3: CASSEAKNTEAFF
DNA: TGTGCCAGCAGTGAAGCTAAAAACACTGAAGCTTTCTTT

V: TRBV30
size: NA
J: TRBJ1-5
length: 15
D: NA
CDR3: CAWSWGSDNNQPQHF
DNA: TGTGCCTGGAGTTGGGGCAGCGATAACAATCAGCCCCAGCATTTT

V: TRBV10-3
size: NA
J: TRBJ2-1
length: 15
D: TRBD2
CDR3: CAISVVASGHNEQFF
DNA: TGTGCCATCAGTGTTGTGGCTAGCGGTCACAATGAGCAGTTCTTC

V: TRBV12-5
size: NA
J: TRBJ2-5
length: 13
D: TRBD2
CDR3: CASHVGAGETQYF
DNA: TGTGCTAGCCACGTAGGAGCGGGGGAGACCCAGTACTTC

V: TRBV7-3
size: NA
J: TRBJ2-3
length: 16
D: NA
CDR3: CASSAETSRRTDTQYF
DNA: TGTGCCAGCAGCGCGGAGACTAGTAGGAGGACAGATACGCAGTATTTT

V: TRBV19
size: NA
J: TRBJ2-7
length: 14
D: TRBD1
CDR3: CASSRDSLSYEQYF
DNA: TGTGCCAGTAGTCGGGACAGTCTCTCCTACGAGCAGTACTTC

V: TRBV4-2
size: NA
J: TRBJ2-5
length: 17
D: NA
CDR3: CASSPEGGAASQETQYF
DNA: TGTGCCAGCAGCCCTGAGGGGGGGGCCGCGAGTCAAGAGACCCAGTACTTC

V: TRBV19
size: NA
J: TRBJ2-2
length: 16
D: TRBD1
CDR3: CASSALRDRATGELFF
DNA: TGTGCCAGTAGCGCACTCCGGGACAGGGCTACCGGGGAGCTGTTTTTT

V: TRBV7-9
size: NA
J: TRBJ1-1
length: 14
D: NA
CDR3: CASSPSGRGTEAFF
DNA: TGTGCCAGCAGTCCCTCGGGGAGAGGGACTGAAGCTTTCTTT

V: TRBV6-6
size: few
J: TRBJ2-3
length: 16
D: TRBD2
CDR3: CASSPSGTSGRDTQYF
DNA: TGTGCCAGCAGTCCTTCCGGGACTAGCGGGAGAGATACGCAGTATTTT

V: TRBV5-1
size: NA
J: TRBJ2-1
length: 19
D: NA
CDR3: CASSLVRVGPLQFYNEQFF
DNA: TGCGCCAGCAGCTTGGTGAGGGTTGGACCCCTCCAATTCTACAATGAGCAGTTCTTC

V: TRBV18
size: few
J: TRBJ2-7
length: 16
D: TRBD1
CDR3: CASSPRTGQGVYEQYF
DNA: TGTGCCAGCTCACCACGTACGGGACAGGGAGTTTACGAGCAGTACTTC

V: TRBV5-1
size: NA
J: TRBJ2-2
length: 13
D: NA
CDR3: CASGQVWTGELFF
DNA: TGCGCCAGCGGCCAGGTTTGGACCGGGGAGCTGTTTTTT

V: TRBV9
size: few
J: TRBJ2-1
length: 17
D: TRBD1
CDR3: CASSRQGTIWSGNEQFF
DNA: TGTGCCAGCAGCCGACAGGGTACCATTTGGTCAGGCAATGAGCAGTTCTTC

V: TRBV27
size: NA
J: TRBJ2-7
length: 16
D: NA
CDR3: CASTRWGPSPPYEQYF
DNA: TGTGCCAGCACTCGGTGGGGGCCCAGTCCTCCCTACGAGCAGTACTTC

V: TRBV7-9
size: NA
J: TRBJ2-7
length: 13
D: NA
CDR3: CASSLVLGLEQYF
DNA: TGTGCCAGCAGCCTTGTCCTGGGACTTGAGCAGTACTTC

V: TRBV5-1
size: NA
J: TRBJ2-7
length: 15
D: TRBD1
CDR3: CASSQAGTGAGEQYF
DNA: TGCGCCAGCAGCCAAGCGGGGACAGGGGCAGGCGAGCAGTACTTC

V: TRBV9
size: NA
J: TRBJ2-1
length: 17
D: NA
CDR3: CASSSLVRLASYNEQFF
DNA: TGTGCCAGCAGCTCACTAGTGCGGCTCGCCTCCTACAATGAGCAGTTCTTC

V: TRBV7-3
size: NA
J: TRBJ2-6
length: 17
D: NA
CDR3: CASSPLRGRSGANVLTF
DNA: TGTGCCAGCAGCCCCCTGCGGGGACGCTCTGGGGCCAACGTCCTGACTTTC

V: TRBV6-6
size: NA
J: TRBJ2-7
length: 15
D: NA
CDR3: CASRDPGVLSYEQYF
DNA: TGTGCCAGCAGGGACCCCGGGGTATTATCCTACGAGCAGTACTTC

V: TRBV9
size: NA
J: TRBJ2-5
length: 14
D: NA
CDR3: CASSAGVSQETQYF
DNA: TGTGCCAGCAGCGCAGGCGTGAGCCAAGAGACCCAGTACTTC

V: TRBV5-1
size: NA
J: TRBJ2-1
length: 16
D: NA
CDR3: CASSLGRVYHYNEQFF
DNA: TGCGCCAGCAGCTTGGGGAGAGTGTATCACTACAATGAGCAGTTCTTC

V: TRBV5-1
size: NA
J: TRBJ2-7
length: 14
D: TRBD2
CDR3: CASKDERGVYEQYF
DNA: TGCGCCAGTAAAGACGAGCGGGGTGTCTACGAGCAGTACTTC

V: TRBV27
size: NA
J: TRBJ2-4
length: 15
D: NA
CDR3: CASSVRGLAKNIQYF
DNA: TGTGCCAGCAGTGTCCGGGGACTAGCCAAAAACATTCAGTACTTC

V: TRBV29-1
size: NA
J: TRBJ2-1
length: 14
D: TRBD2
CDR3: CSALSGRAINEQFF
DNA: TGCAGCGCTCTAAGCGGGAGGGCCATCAATGAGCAGTTCTTC